Below are 21 T cell receptor beta chains sequenced from a single sample in a study of blood T cell repertoires in COVID-19. TCRdb's copy holds only in-frame clones and misses some; the assay was immunoSEQ multiplex PCR. The top ten clones hold roughly 4.3% of a sample with about 120,000 clones, approximately 80% of them seen once. What was sequenced was peripheral blood. The receptor set was obtained from an elderly woman with acute or convalescent COVID-19.

This rearrangement joins TRBV7-8 to TRBJ2-1; the D gene is possibly TRBD2 (6 bases). Germline assignment: CDR1 SGHVS and CDR2 FQNEAQ. Trimming shortened V by 3 bases and J by 5 bases, and 14 bases separated the two germline ends. The CDR3 length is 15 residues. The CDR3 protein is CASSLFREINNEQFF. The DNA of the CDR3 is TGTGCCAGCAGCTTGTTTCGGGAGATCAACAATGAGCAGTTCTTC.

The chain recombines TRBV4-3 with TRBJ2-2; D remains unclear. This CDR3 has 16 residues. V was cut by 1 base and J by 2 bases, with 11 bases left in between. CDR1 is LGHNA and CDR2 is YSLEER in the germline V gene. CDR3 coding DNA: TGCGCCAGCAGCCAAGCCCCCTCACTTAACACCGGGGAGCTGTTTTTT. Its protein is CASSQAPSLNTGELFF.

This rearrangement joins TRBV18 to TRBJ2-7, with D possibly TRBD1 on 5 matching bases. The CDR3 spans 13 residues. The V and J ends lost 3 bases and 4 bases respectively, with 10 bases between them. Germline V gives CDR1 KGHSH, CDR2 LQKENI. CDR3 in amino acids: CASSPGQPYEQYF. The CDR3 DNA reads TGTGCCAGCTCACCGGGGCAGCCTTACGAGCAGTACTTC. Based on the CDR3 plus reference TRBV18 and TRBJ2-7, the full variable domain is NAGVMQNPRHLVRRRGQEARLRCSPMKGHSHVYWYRQLPEEGLKFMVYLQKENIIDESGMPKERFSAEFPKEGPSILRIQQVVRGDSAAYFCASSPGQPYEQYFGPGTRLTVT.

The chain recombines TRBV19 with TRBJ2-1, with D possibly being TRBD2 (6 bases). This CDR3 is 16 amino acids long. Trimming stripped 10 bases from V and 5 bases from J, with 24 bases between. Germline V lookup: CDR1 LNHDA, CDR2 SQIVND (reference sequence). The CDR3 here is CATSGFPGASNNEQFF. As DNA, the CDR3 is TGTGCCACCTCAGGGTTCCCGGGAGCGAGCAACAATGAGCAGTTCTTC. Full variable domain (outside the CDR3, taken from reference TRBV19 and TRBJ2-1): DGGITQSPKYLFRKEGQNVTLSCEQNLNHDAMYWYRQDPGQGLRLIYYSQIVNDFQKGDIAEGYSVSREKKESFPLTVTSAQKNPTAFYLCATSGFPGASNNEQFFGPGTRLTVL.

The CDR3 DNA is TGTGCCAGCAGTGAGCGACAGGGGGCGTCCAATGAGCAGTTCTTC. Protein sequence: CASSERQGASNEQFF. The chain joins TRBV25-1 to TRBJ2-1; TRBD1 aligns across 10 bases. V was pared by 3 bases and J by 6 bases, with 5 bases of the junction left unmatched. This CDR3 region has 15 residues. From germline, CDR1 is MGHDK and CDR2 SYGVNS. Using reference TRBV25-1 and TRBJ2-1 for the parts outside the CDR3, the full variable domain is EADIYQTPRYLVIGTGKKITLECSQTMGHDKMYWYQQDPGMELHLIHYSYGVNSTEKGDLSSESTVSRIRTEHFPLTLESARPSHTSQYLCASSERQGASNEQFFGPGTRLTVL.

The genes are TRBV14 and TRBJ2-5; D might be TRBD2 (6 bases). CDR1 is SGHDN, CDR2 FVKESK, per germline. The V gene lost 3 bases and the J gene lost 4 bases, with 9 bases spanning the gap. This CDR3 comprises 13 residues. CDR3 region: CASSQGLGETQYF. DNA for the CDR3: TGTGCCAGCAGCCAGGGACTGGGAGAGACCCAGTACTTC.

This chain joins TRBV11-3 and TRBJ2-5; 7 bases agree with TRBD1. Germline V CDR1 and CDR2: SGHNT, YENEEA. The V gene end was trimmed by 5 bases and the J gene end by 2 bases; junction bases not matched to a gene: 2. There are 13 residues in the CDR3. The CDR3 nucleotides are TGTGCCAGCAGCCGGGGACAGCAAGAGACCCAGTACTTC. It translates to CASSRGQQETQYF.

CDR3 sequence (DNA): TGTGCCAGCAGTTTATCCAGGGGGCGTTGGGGCACCATATATTTT. Its protein is CASSLSRGRWGTIYF. The gene calls are TRBV28 and TRBJ1-3, with 8 bases that match TRBD1. From germline, CDR1 is MDHEN and CDR2 SYDVKM. CDR3 length equals 15 residues. V lost 1 base to trimming and J lost 9 bases; unmatched junction nucleotides: 8.

The chain combines TRBV3-1 (or the pseudogene TRBV3-2) with TRBJ1-2, with 8 bases identical to TRBD1. V dropped 3 bases and J dropped 7; count of bases not matched to a gene: 7. The CDR3 sequence is 14 residues long. CDR1 LGHDT and CDR2 YNNKEL come from the germline V gene (reference sequence). In DNA form, the CDR3 reads TGTGCCAGCAGCCATCAGACAGGGGAGGGTGGCTACACCTTC. Its translation: CASSHQTGEGGYTF.

The V call is TRBV7-2, the J call TRBJ1-6; a weak D match, TRBD1 (6 bases). Germline V gives CDR1 SGHTA, CDR2 FQGNSA. Trimming shortened V by 5 bases and J by 0 bases, and 14 bases separated the two germline ends. The CDR3 covers 17 residues. The CDR3 nucleotides are TGTGCCAGCAGCCTTGGACAGTCGAGCTCCTATAATTCACCCCTCCACTTT. Protein product: CASSLGQSSSYNSPLHF.

The chain couples TRBV28 to TRBJ1-4, with D unclear. The CDR3 is 11 amino acids. CDR1 and CDR2 from the germline V gene are MDHEN and SYDVKM. As DNA, the CDR3 is TGTGTTATTGCAACTAATGAAAAACTGTTTTTT. Residues: CVIATNEKLFF.

The chain carries TRBV5-1 and TRBJ1-6; 7 nucleotides agree with TRBD1. The CDR3 has 14 amino acids. The V and J ends lost 0 bases and 10 bases, in that order; junction bases with no gene match: 4. Germline V gene data show CDR1 as SGHRS and CDR2 as YFSETQ. CDR3 sequence (DNA): TGCGCCAGCAGCTTGGAACAGGGGTCCTCACCCCTCCACTTT. This encodes CASSLEQGSSPLHF.

V usage is TRBV6-2 or TRBV6-3 and J usage is TRBJ1-1, with 10 bases that match TRBD1. The CDR3 loop spans 14 amino acids. Germline V gives CDR1 MNHEY, CDR2 SVGEGT. Trimming at V came to 6 bases and at J to 3 bases, leaving 4 bases not matched to a gene. CDR3 bases: TGTGCCAGCAGCCGACAGGGGGCCTACACTGAAGCTTTCTTT. It encodes CASSRQGAYTEAFF.

This clone turned up a few times. The rearrangement joins TRBV29-1 to TRBJ1-5; 9 bases line up with TRBD1. The J segment lost 5 bases and the V segment lost 4 bases, leaving 9 bases of the junction unmatched. The CDR3 covers 15 residues. Germline CDR1 is SQVTM and CDR2 is ANQGSEA. CDR3 in DNA: TGCAGCGTTGCACCCGGGACAGGGAGGGATCAGCCCCAGCATTTT. Its translation: CSVAPGTGRDQPQHF.

This clone appeared a few times. The same CDR3 can be traced to other DNA sequences in this sample. The rearrangement links TRBV5-8 to TRBJ1-5, with 8 nucleotides matching TRBD1. Germline loops: CDR1 SGHTS, CDR2 YDEGEE. The CDR3 is 14 amino acids. Trimming removed 3 bases from V and 4 bases from J; junction bases left unmatched: 3. CDR3: CASSSRTGNQPQHF. CDR3 DNA sequence: TGTGCCAGCAGCTCCAGGACAGGGAATCAGCCCCAGCATTTT.

This clone was recorded only once. The rearrangement links TRBV6-5 to TRBJ1-2; 7 bases agree with TRBD1. The germline V gene has CDR1 MNHEY and CDR2 SVGAGI. V shed 6 bases and J 2 bases; nucleotides not matched to a gene: 6. This CDR3 is built from 14 residues. The CDR3 DNA reads TGTGCCAGCAGAGGCGACAGGGAGAACTATGGCTACACCTTC. It yields the protein CASRGDRENYGYTF.

This clone has only one observation. CDR3 DNA: TGTGCCAGCAGCCCTTCAACTCGACAGGGACCTAGCAATCAGCCCCAGCATTTT. It yields the protein CASSPSTRQGPSNQPQHF. The chain has TRBV27 and TRBJ1-5, with 7 bases identical to TRBD1. Germline assignment: CDR1 MNHEY and CDR2 SMNVEV (reference sequence). Trimming cost V 6 bases and J 0 bases; bases outside gene matches: 14. The CDR3 extends over 18 amino acids.

The chain links TRBV6-5 to TRBJ1-4, with TRBD1 as a possible D gene (6 bases). The CDR3 sequence is 15 residues long. Germline-derived CDR1 and CDR2 are MNHEY and SVGAGI. V gave up 5 bases and J gave up 7 bases, with 17 bases separating them. The CDR3, as DNA: TGTGCCAGCAGTACCGAGGGGACAAGGCTTGAAAAACTGTTTTTT. Protein product: CASSTEGTRLEKLFF.

This clone was counted a single time. The chain carries TRBV27 and TRBJ1-1; 10 nucleotides line up with TRBD1. This CDR3 has 13 amino acids. The junction had 7 bases not matched to a gene; V was cut back by 8 bases and J by 7 bases. Germline V gene sequence: CDR1 MNHEY, CDR2 SMNVEV (reference sequence). CDR3 amino acids: CASRRTGGSEAFF. In DNA form, the CDR3 reads TGTGCCAGCCGTAGGACAGGGGGAAGTGAAGCTTTCTTT.

This sequence joins TRBV19 and TRBJ2-6; 8 bases map to TRBD1. Germline V CDR1 and CDR2: LNHDA, SQIVND (reference sequence). V gave up 7 bases and J gave up 4 bases; unmatched junction bases: 6. The CDR3 runs to 15 residues. CDR3 loop: CASKTGAEGANVLTF. The CDR3 nucleotides are TGTGCCAGTAAGACAGGGGCGGAAGGGGCCAACGTCCTGACTTTC.

The chain has TRBV3-1 (or the pseudogene TRBV3-2) and TRBJ2-7, with TRBD2 identical over 7 bases. The J segment lost 2 bases and the V segment lost 4 bases, leaving 8 bases of the junction unmatched. CDR1 is LGHDT, CDR2 YNNKEL, per germline (reference sequence). There are 15 residues in the CDR3. CDR3 coding DNA: TGTGCCAGCAGCCTATCGAGCAGCGGGGCCTACGAGCAGTACTTC. It yields the protein CASSLSSSGAYEQYF.